What follows are 2 T cell receptor beta chains derived from one specimen sequenced in a study of control samples from healthy donors and cancer patients. Method: immunoSEQ multiplex PCR; TCRdb's copy keeps in-frame clones and lacks some. Seen here are under 150,000 clones, just over 90% observed once, and the top ten hold about 1.7%. The source material was PBMCs. These receptor sequences come from a middle-aged man with head and neck cancer.

This rearrangement joins TRBV7-2 to TRBJ2-7; no definite D call. Germline V gene lookup returns CDR1 SGHTA and CDR2 FQGNSA. The V and J ends lost 0 bases and 3 bases respectively, with 9 bases between them. The CDR3 is 14 amino acids. The CDR3 sequence is CASSLAHTIYEQYF. The DNA of the CDR3 is TGTGCCAGCAGCTTAGCCCATACAATCTACGAGCAGTACTTC. Drawing the rest from reference TRBV7-2 and TRBJ2-7, the complete variable domain is GAGVSQSPSNKVTEKGKDVELRCDPISGHTALYWYRQSLGQGLEFLIYFQGNSAPDKSGLPSDRFSAERTGGSVSTLTIQRTQQEDSAVYLCASSLAHTIYEQYFGPGTRLTVT.

This rearrangement joins TRBV3-1 (or the pseudogene TRBV3-2) to TRBJ2-3; D call uncertain. Trimming removed 8 bases from V and 4 bases from J, with 16 bases in between. The CDR3 loop spans 14 amino acids. Looked up from germline, CDR1 is LGHDT and CDR2 is YNNKEL (reference sequence). CDR3 bases: TGTGCCAGCGCCACTCCTGCACGAGCAGATACGCAGTATTTT. Translated: CASATPARADTQYF.